This T cell receptor beta chain was observed in a study of T cell changes during pregnancy in multiple sclerosis. The CDR3 runs to 11 residues. CDR1 is DFQATT and CDR2 is SNEGSKA in the germline V gene (reference sequence). V lost 5 bases, J lost 5 bases, and 9 bases lay in between. TCRdb's table, derived via immunoSEQ multiplex PCR, lists solely in-frame clones and lacks some. The sample yields 40,000 to 50,000 clones, 80% to 95% seen once. This clonotype was sampled from a female donor with multiple sclerosis, enrolled in a pregnancy study. The J gene is TRBJ1-2, the V gene TRBV20-1; D not certain. The specimen was CD4+ T cells from peripheral blood mononuclear cells, collected before pregnancy. The CDR3 loop is CSAHRVYGYTF. CDR3 bases: TGCAGTGCTCATAGAGTGTATGGCTACACCTTC.